This is a list of T cell receptor beta chains from one sample in a study of blood T cell repertoires in COVID-19. Sequencing used immunoSEQ multiplex PCR; TCRdb keeps in-frame clones, though not all of them. This sample has more than 200,000 clones, with 80% to 90% found just once. Sequenced material: PBMCs or T cells enriched from blood (not recorded which). These receptor sequences come from a man aged 35 to 55 who had recovered from COVID-19. Each CDR3 is given with its conserved first and last residue. A D gene is named only where the DNA matches it firmly. Expanded clones get a size class; other rows say once, few or many, or leave the size out.

d_call clone_size j_call v_call cdr3_nt cdr3_aa
- - TRBJ1-2 TRBV12-3/TRBV12-4 TGTGCCAGCAGTTTGGTGGGGAGCTATGGCTACACCTTC CASSLVGSYGYTF
TRBD1 - TRBJ2-7 TRBV27 TGTGCCACCGCAATGGGACAGCAAACCTACGAGCAGTACTTC CATAMGQQTYEQYF
TRBD2 once TRBJ2-3 TRBV20-1 TGCAGTGCTAGTAGTGTCAGCGGGAGGGCCGTAGATACGCAGTATTTT CSASSVSGRAVDTQYF
- - TRBJ2-1 TRBV5-1 TGCGCCAGCAGCTTGGGGGTAGGGGCGAACAATGAGCAGTTCTTC CASSLGVGANNEQFF
TRBD2 once TRBJ2-7 TRBV6-5 TGTGCCAGCAGGACGCAAAGGACTAGCGGCTACGAGCAGTACTTC CASRTQRTSGYEQYF
- - TRBJ1-4 TRBV30 TGTGCCTGGAGTGTAAGGAAGAGTAGCGAAAAACTGTTTTTT CAWSVRKSSEKLFF
TRBD1 - TRBJ1-4 TRBV23-1 TGCGCCAGCAGTCAATGGGGTGACAGGGGGAGTGGTGAAAAACTGTTTTTT CASSQWGDRGSGEKLFF
TRBD1 once TRBJ1-2 TRBV29-1 TGCAGCGTACTCTTCCTGGACAGGGGCTATGGCTACACCTTC CSVLFLDRGYGYTF
TRBD2 - TRBJ2-3 TRBV27 TGTGCCAGCAGTCCCTCCCTAGCGGGGAGAAATACGCAGTATTTT CASSPSLAGRNTQYF
- once TRBJ1-1 TRBV3-1/TRBV3-2 TGTGCCAGCAGCCCCGGGGGGCTACTCTCTGAAGCTTTCTTT CASSPGGLLSEAFF
- few TRBJ1-6 TRBV3-1/TRBV3-2 TGTGCCAGCAGCAAGGGAGGGAGCTCCTATAATTCACCCCTCCACTTT CASSKGGSSYNSPLHF
- - TRBJ1-2 TRBV15 TGTGCCACCAGCAGAGGAGGAGGCAACTTCTATGGCTACACCTTC CATSRGGGNFYGYTF
- - TRBJ2-1 TRBV21-1 TGTGCCAGCAGCAACCTTCCGTGGCCCGAGCAGTTCTTC CASSNLPWPEQFF
TRBD1 - TRBJ1-3 TRBV6-1 TGTGCCAGCAGTGAAGGTACAGGGGAAAACACCATATATTTT CASSEGTGENTIYF
TRBD2 - TRBJ2-1 TRBV6-2/TRBV6-3 TGTGCCAGCAGCTTGGGACTAGCGGGAGTTCACTCCTACAATGAGCAGTTCTTC CASSLGLAGVHSYNEQFF
TRBD1 - TRBJ2-3 TRBV29-1 TGCAGCGTTGAAAGTTTTGGACAGGGATCAGATACGCAGTATTTT CSVESFGQGSDTQYF
TRBD1 - TRBJ1-4 TRBV5-1 TGCGCCAGCAGCTTCAGGGGGGAGCGTACTAATGAAAAACTGTTTTTT CASSFRGERTNEKLFF
- once TRBJ1-2 TRBV15 TGTGCCACCAGCAGAGGCCAGGGATCCTATGGCTACACCTTC CATSRGQGSYGYTF
- - TRBJ2-7 TRBV5-1 TGCGCCAGCAGCTTGCAGGGGTCGAGCTCCTACGAGCAGTACTTC CASSLQGSSSYEQYF
- - TRBJ1-4 TRBV18 TGTGCCAGCTCACCGTCCGGAGGCTTTTTGGGTGAAAAACTGTTTTTT CASSPSGGFLGEKLFF
- - TRBJ2-7 TRBV2 TGTGCCAGCAGTGAATGGGGAGACGAGCAGTACTTC CASSEWGDEQYF
- - TRBJ2-1 TRBV7-2 TGTGCCAGCAGCCTAATAGTGGGGGGGCCTCCGAATGAGCAGTTCTTC CASSLIVGGPPNEQFF
TRBD1 few TRBJ2-7 TRBV5-8 TGTGCCAGCAGCAGTACAGGGGCAAGGGGCGAGCAGTACTTC CASSSTGARGEQYF
- - TRBJ1-1 TRBV4-2 TGTGCCAGCAGCCAAGAGTCAGTGGGGGCGAACACTGAAGCTTTCTTT CASSQESVGANTEAFF
- - TRBJ1-1 TRBV9 TGTGCCAGCAGCATCCAGACAGGCGGCCAGGAAGCTTTCTTT CASSIQTGGQEAFF
- - TRBJ2-5 TRBV18 TGTGCCAGCTCACCACAAGGGGGTTCCGAGACCCAGTACTTC CASSPQGGSETQYF
TRBD1 - TRBJ1-1 TRBV19 TGTGCCAGTAGTATAGGGCAGGGGGCAAACACTGAAGCTTTCTTT CASSIGQGANTEAFF